These 16 T cell receptor beta chains were sequenced from one sample in a study of tissue T cells after allogeneic stem cell transplantation. As for time point: mouse harvest day 14 after allogeneic transplant. The graft held 10^6 splenic CD5+ T cells and 10^7 T-cell-depleted bone marrow cells. The repertoire was sequenced with immunoSEQ multiplex PCR; TCRdb's copy has only in-frame clones and lacks some. The top ten hold about a quarter of the sample, which has a few thousand clones, over 30% seen once. The sequenced sample was gut tissue. The receptors derive from a female BALB/c mouse given C57BL/6 T cells with graft-versus-host disease after an allogeneic hematopoietic cell transplant.

Of note for this clone: Gene names and germline refer to mouse. The observed sequence ends 1 residue before the CDR3 terminus, with the missing tail filled in from the germline J gene. The chain recombines TRBV15 with TRBJ2-1; 11 nucleotides agree with TRBD2. CDR1 and CDR2 (germline): SGHND, FRSKSL. V gave up 6 bases and J gave up 7 bases; unmatched junction bases: 8. This CDR3 has 15 residues. This CDR3 reads CASSPRLGGFAEQFF. Partial CDR3 DNA: TGTGCCAGCAGCCCTAGACTGGGGGGGTTCGCTGAGCAGTTC.

Remarks on this clone: The genes are named according to mouse. Sequencing ends 1 residue short of the CDR3 end; the germline J gene provides the rest. The V gene is TRBV16, the J gene TRBJ2-7; 14 bases line up with TRBD2. The CDR3 length is 15 residues. Germline assignment: CDR1 SGHSA and CDR2 FRNQAP. With 5 bases clipped from V and 6 bases from J, the junction kept 6 bases outside the gene matches. The DNA read from the CDR3 is TGTGCAAGCAGCGCGGGACTGGGGGGGCGAGGTGAACAGTAC. Encoded protein: CASSAGLGGRGEQY. The CDR3 reads in full as CASSAGLGGRGEQYF.

There are a few counts of this clone. The genes and germline here are from mouse. The CDR3 extends 1 residue past the end of the read, so its final part is completed from the germline J gene. This chain uses TRBV16 with TRBJ2-5; TRBD2 aligns across 7 bases. The junction had 4 bases not matched to a gene; V was cut back by 4 bases and J by 3 bases. Germline-derived CDR1 and CDR2 are SGHSA and FRNQAP. This CDR3 spans 14 amino acids. The covered CDR3 bases are TGTGCAAGCAGCTCACCGGGACTGCAAGACACCCAGTAC. Translation: CASSSPGLQDTQY. The CDR3 as a whole reads CASSSPGLQDTQYF.

Turning to this clone: The germline and genes are mouse ones. The read comes to an end 1 residue before the CDR3 does, leaving the germline J gene to fill in the end. V gene TRBV3 combines with J gene TRBJ2-7; 7 nucleotides agree with TRBD1. CDR1 and CDR2 (germline): SNHLY, FYNGKV (reference sequence). V gave up 6 bases and J gave up 4 bases; unmatched junction bases: 3. CDR3 length equals 12 residues. The CDR3 protein is CASSLQGYEQYF. The CDR3 DNA, read in part, is TGTGCCAGCAGTCTACAGGGGTATGAACAGTAC.

Comment on this clone: Gene and germline names: mouse. The sequenced CDR3 bases are TGTGCCAGCAGTCTGTCGGGGGCGGACACCCAGTAC. This translates into CASSLSGADTQY. The full CDR3 reads CASSLSGADTQYF. The V call is TRBV26, the J call TRBJ2-5, with D possibly being TRBD1 or TRBD2 (6 bases each). The CDR3 goes on 1 residue after the read ends, and that part is filled in from the germline J gene. The length of the CDR3 is 13 residues. The germline V and J ends were trimmed by 0 bases and 6 bases, with 7 bases remaining between them. The germline CDR1 and CDR2 sequences are KGHPV and FQNQEV (reference sequence).

By proportion, this clone is medium-sized (0.01 to 0.1%). Germline and genes: mouse. The observed sequence ends 1 residue before the CDR3 terminus, with the missing tail filled in from the germline J gene. The chain is built from TRBV5 and TRBJ2-1; D gene ambiguous. The ends were cut back, 0 bases at V and 1 base at J, with 4 bases in the middle. The CDR3 is made up of 14 amino acids. Germline CDR1 LGHNA, CDR2 YNLKQL (reference sequence). The DNA read from the CDR3 is TGTGCCAGCAGCCAAGACAGAAACTATGCTGAGCAGTTC. This translates into CASSQDRNYAEQF. The entire CDR3 protein reads CASSQDRNYAEQFF.

Turning to this clone: The genes and germline here are from mouse. Read sequence stops 1 residue before the CDR3 end, and the germline J gene provides the missing end. V gene TRBV26 combines with J gene TRBJ2-4; 10 bases map to TRBD2. Germline-derived CDR1 and CDR2 are KGHPV and FQNQEV (reference sequence). This CDR3 region has 16 residues. The V gene end was trimmed by 4 bases and the J gene end by 1 base; junction bases not matched to a gene: 5. CDR3 in amino acids: CASSPTGGSGQNTLYF. The sequenced part of the CDR3 DNA is TGTGCCAGCAGTCCGACTGGGGGGAGTGGTCAAAACACCTTGTAC.

In regard to this clone: Mouse gene names apply. The missing CDR3 end, 1 residue past where the read stops, is filled in from the germline J gene. V and J are TRBV13-2 and TRBJ1-1; D remains ambiguous. Trimming removed 5 bases from V and 1 base from J, with 6 bases in between. The CDR3 is 12 amino acids. Germline V gene sequence: CDR1 NNHNN, CDR2 SYGAGS (reference sequence). The CDR3 loop is CASGEGNTEVFF. The CDR3 bases that were read are TGTGCCAGCGGGGAAGGGAACACAGAAGTCTTC.

There are a few counts of this clone. The genes and germline here are from mouse. Read coverage stops 1 residue before the CDR3 terminus; the germline J gene supplies the remainder. The chain links TRBV26 to TRBJ1-4; D gene uncertain. V lost 4 bases and J lost 0, with 6 bases in between. Germline CDR1 and CDR2: KGHPV and FQNQEV (reference sequence). The CDR3 covers 14 residues. This chain's CDR3 is CASSRGISNERLFF. CDR3 bases read: TGTGCCAGCAGTCGGGGAATTTCCAACGAAAGATTATTT. Filled out from reference TRBV26 and TRBJ1-4, the complete variable domain reads NSKVIQTPRYLVKGQGQKAKMRCIPEKGHPVVFWYQQNKNNEFKFLINFQNQEVLQQIDMTEKRFSAECPSNSPCSLEIQSSEAGDSALYLCASSRGISNERLFFGHGTKLSVL.

This clone has just one count. Gene names denote mouse genes. The missing CDR3 end, 1 residue past where the read stops, is filled in from the germline J gene. The V call is TRBV3, the J call TRBJ2-4, with D possibly being TRBD2 (6 bases). This CDR3 is 13 amino acids long. Germline V gene lookup returns CDR1 SNHLY and CDR2 FYNGKV (reference sequence). Trimming stripped 5 bases from V and 1 base from J, with 7 bases between. This chain's CDR3 is CASSRTGQNTLYF. The CDR3 bases that were read are TGTGCCAGCAGCCGGACTGGTCAAAACACCTTGTAC. Together with reference TRBV3 and TRBJ2-4, the CDR3 gives the full variable domain: GPKVLQIPSHQIIDMGQMVTLNCDPVSNHLYFYWYKQILGQQMEFLVNFYNGKVMEKSKLFKDQFSVERPDGSYFTLKIQPTALEDSAVYFCASSRTGQNTLYFGAGTRLSVL.

This clone ranks as medium-sized. Gene names are the mouse ones. The observed sequence ends 1 residue before the CDR3 terminus, with the missing tail filled in from the germline J gene. The V and J genes are TRBV26 and TRBJ2-2, with 7 bases identical to TRBD1. CDR3 length: 14 amino acids. Trimming at V came to 4 bases and at J to 2 bases, leaving 1 base not matched to a gene. The V gene's germline CDR1 is KGHPV and CDR2 FQNQEV (reference sequence). The DNA read from the CDR3 is TGTGCCAGCAGTCCCAGGGGGAACACCGGGCAGCTCTAC. It yields the protein CASSPRGNTGQLY. The entire CDR3 protein is CASSPRGNTGQLYF.

Remarks on this clone: Genes here carry mouse names. Read coverage stops 1 residue before the CDR3 terminus; the germline J gene supplies the remainder. The chain is built from TRBV13-2 and TRBJ1-2; the D is unclear. The germline gives CDR1 NNHNN, CDR2 SYGAGS (reference sequence). V shed 1 base and J shed 0 bases, with 7 bases lying between them. The CDR3 sequence is 14 residues long. The CDR3 protein is CASGDWASNSDYTF. CDR3 bases read: TGTGCCAGCGGTGATTGGGCATCAAACTCCGACTACACC.

This clone qualifies as medium-sized. Gene names are mouse gene names. The read stops 1 residue short of the end of the CDR3; the missing end is completed from the germline J gene. The genes are TRBV26 and TRBJ2-2; the match to TRBD1 covers 8 bases. V shed 5 bases, J shed 4 bases, and the junction held 6 bases outside the gene matches. The CDR3 contains 15 residues. Germline V gene data show CDR1 as KGHPV and CDR2 as FQNQEV (reference sequence). CDR3 residues: CASSATGGGTGQLYF. CDR3 DNA (partial): TGTGCCAGCAGTGCTACAGGGGGAGGCACCGGGCAGCTCTAC.

A few counts support this clone. Genes and germline come from the mouse. The read ends 1 residue shy of where the CDR3 ends; the end is completed using the germline J gene. This chain connects TRBV26 to TRBJ2-1; D is uncertain. The CDR3 extends over 13 amino acids. The germline CDR1 and CDR2 sequences are KGHPV and FQNQEV (reference sequence). Trimming left V 6 bases short and J 6 bases short, with 12 bases between. Partial CDR3 DNA: TGTGCCAGCAGCCCTCTTGGTGGTGCTGAGCAGTTC. This codes for CASSPLGGAEQF. The complete CDR3 protein is CASSPLGGAEQFF.

A remark on this clone: Mouse names are used for the genes. Sequencing ends 1 residue short of the CDR3 end; the germline J gene provides the rest. The chain carries TRBV1 and TRBJ2-2, with D tentatively TRBD1 or TRBD2 (5 bases each). CDR1 and CDR2 from the germline V gene are NSQYPW and LRSPGD (reference sequence). The CDR3 has 14 residues. Trimming left V 3 bases short and J 2 bases short, with 7 bases between. CDR3 residues: CTCSARDNTGQLYF. The covered CDR3 bases are TGCACCTGCAGTGCCCGGGACAACACCGGGCAGCTCTAC.

This clone is labeled large. All gene names here are mouse names. The read finishes 1 residue shy of the CDR3 end, and the germline J gene is used to complete it. V gene TRBV12-1 combines with J gene TRBJ2-7; 8 bases line up with TRBD2. CDR1 and CDR2 from the germline V gene are SGHSN and HYEKVE. This CDR3 region has 13 residues. Unmatched junction bases numbered 7, after V lost 3 bases and J lost 7 bases. The CDR3 spells CASSIDWGDEQYF. The CDR3 bases that were read are TGTGCCAGCTCTATCGACTGGGGAGACGAACAGTAC.